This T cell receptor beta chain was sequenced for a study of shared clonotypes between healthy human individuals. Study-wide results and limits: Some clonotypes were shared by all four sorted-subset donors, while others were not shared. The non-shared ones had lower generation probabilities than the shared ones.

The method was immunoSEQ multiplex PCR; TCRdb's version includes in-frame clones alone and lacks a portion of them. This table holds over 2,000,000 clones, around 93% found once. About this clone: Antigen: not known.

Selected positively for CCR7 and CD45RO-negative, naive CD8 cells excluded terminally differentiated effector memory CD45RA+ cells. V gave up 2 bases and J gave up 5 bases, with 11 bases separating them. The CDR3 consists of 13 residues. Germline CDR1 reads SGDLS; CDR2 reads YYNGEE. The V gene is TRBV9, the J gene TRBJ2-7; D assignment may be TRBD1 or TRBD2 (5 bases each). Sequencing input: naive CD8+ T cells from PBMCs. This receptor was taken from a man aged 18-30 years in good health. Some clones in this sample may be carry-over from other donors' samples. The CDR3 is CASSVQGDHEQYF. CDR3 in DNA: TGTGCCAGCAGCGTCCAAGGGGACCACGAGCAGTACTTC.